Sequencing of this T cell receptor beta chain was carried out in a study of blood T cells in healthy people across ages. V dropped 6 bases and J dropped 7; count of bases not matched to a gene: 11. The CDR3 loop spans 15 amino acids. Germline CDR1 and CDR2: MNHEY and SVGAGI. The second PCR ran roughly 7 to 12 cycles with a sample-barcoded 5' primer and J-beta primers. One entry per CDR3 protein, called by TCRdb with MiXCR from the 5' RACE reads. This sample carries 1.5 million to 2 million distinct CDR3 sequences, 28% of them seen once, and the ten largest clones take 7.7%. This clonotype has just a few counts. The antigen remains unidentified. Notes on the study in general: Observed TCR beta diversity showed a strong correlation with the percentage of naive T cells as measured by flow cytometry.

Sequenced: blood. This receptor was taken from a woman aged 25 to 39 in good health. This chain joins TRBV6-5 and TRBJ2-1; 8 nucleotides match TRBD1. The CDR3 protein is CASSRAGGARNEQFF. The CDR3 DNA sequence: TGTGCCAGCAGCCGCGCAGGGGGCGCGCGGAATGAGCAGTTCTTC.